This entry features one TCR beta chain sequence. The record originates from a study of T cell changes during pregnancy in multiple sclerosis. The CDR3 has 15 residues. Losses at the gene ends were 5 bases for V and 3 bases for J; bases not matched to a gene: 5. CDR1 SGHTA and CDR2 FQGNSA come from the germline V gene. Some clones are missing from TCRdb's copy, which holds only in-frame ones; the method was immunoSEQ multiplex PCR. The profile covers more than 80,000 clones, with about 90% appearing a single time and about 1.6% taken by the ten largest. The chain is built from TRBV7-2 and TRBJ2-5; 11 positions match TRBD2. The receptor's source is a female donor with multiple sclerosis, enrolled in a pregnancy study. This material consisted of peripheral blood, taken before pregnancy. The CDR3 region is CASSLKTSGKETQYF. The CDR3 DNA follows: TGTGCCAGCAGCCTAAAGACTAGCGGGAAAGAGACCCAGTACTTC. Looking up the rest from reference TRBV7-2 and TRBJ2-5 gives the full variable domain: GAGVSQSPSNKVTEKGKDVELRCDPISGHTALYWYRQSLGQGLEFLIYFQGNSAPDKSGLPSDRFSAERTGGSVSTLTIQRTQQEDSAVYLCASSLKTSGKETQYFGPGTRLLVL.